This T cell receptor (beta chain) was observed in a study of T cells in Graves' hyperthyroidism and ophthalmopathy. Across the whole study: The authors collected peripheral blood at initial diagnosis, before any treatment.

Hyperthyroidism patients were newly diagnosed, had disease duration under 2 months, and were aged 18 to 65 years. Researchers barred patients who had uncontrolled infection, other autoimmune disease, pregnancy or lactation. Study-wide results and limits: Researchers found most expanded thyroid clonotypes above 0.001 in blood as well.

This clonotype occurred many times. The antigen remains undetermined. RNA transcripts yielded amplified TCR beta CDR3 regions. The study used the HTBI primer set for a first-round RT-PCR of the TCR CDR3. TCRdb passed the multiplex PCR reads through MiXCR, listing each CDR3 protein once. The data show hundreds of thousands of distinct CDR3 sequences, 14% seen once. Germline V gene data show CDR1 as SNHLY and CDR2 as FYNNEI. This CDR3 is 16 amino acids long. V was trimmed by 3 bases and J by 4 bases, leaving 18 bases between them. Material: blood. This TCR was recovered from a woman between 40 and 55 years old with Graves' hyperthyroidism. The V gene is TRBV2, the J gene TRBJ2-5; either TRBD1 or TRBD2 may supply D (5 bases each). The CDR3 sequence is CASSDGWGGSGETQYF. As DNA, the CDR3 is TGTGCCAGCAGTGATGGTTGGGGCGGGTCGGGAGAGACCCAGTACTTC.